This T cell receptor (beta chain) stems from a study of follicular helper T cells after annual influenza vaccination (TCRdb year 2017). Regarding the research as a whole: Blood was collected on days 0, 7 and 28 after each seasonal influenza vaccination. Six subjects had multi-year samples: four covered two vaccination seasons and two covered three seasons. To look at recall of cTfh clones, some subjects were tracked through successive annual vaccinations covering the 2013-2014, 2014-2015 and 2015-2016 seasons. The 2015 samples were processed right after collection, while the 2013-2014 samples were cryopreserved. One week after vaccination, a second recruited cohort of roughly 12 subjects (Table S1) displayed a similar ICOS+CD38+ cTfh response. Findings and caveats that apply to the study as a whole: A recurrent oligoclonal ICOS+CD38+ cTfh response containing tetramer and AIM influenza-specific clonotypes was recalled by successive annual vaccinations. ICOS+CD38+ cTfh clonality correlated with the frequency of that population, and its change correlated with the change in circulating plasmablast frequency. Day 7 ICOS+CD38+ clones were most often found later in ICOS-CD38- cTfh, suggesting that subset may serve as a memory reservoir. Rare clonotypes could not be sampled because productive TCRB sequences were recovered from only about 10-21% of the analyzed cells.

To prepare the library, the immunoSEQ multiplex PCR assay was applied. Adaptive Biotechnologies carried out TCRB amplification, library preparation, sequencing and preliminary bioinformatics at Survey level resolution. For TCRB sequencing, genomic DNA from the sorted cTfh populations was amplified by multiplex PCR. In the source study's methods: Clonality was calculated in R as 1 minus normalized Shannon entropy, and the Gini index was computed with the R package ineq. The overlap score was defined as the summed counts of shared sequences divided by the total counts of all sequences in both compared samples. Fisher's exact test, with an assumed theoretical repertoire of 10^7 TCRB sequences, was used to assess the significance of shared clonotypes. TCRdb limited this immuneACCESS table to in-frame rearrangements with V and J called. A share of clones is missing; checked studies link under half to unresolved V genes, and the rest is unexplained. V and J calls and clone size are given by that table; D and trimming were obtained from the DNA. This sample comprises 650 to 900 clones, around 81% of them detected only once. The ten largest account for about 2.4% of the sample.

As regards this clone: Its antigen is not yet known. Base quality data are lacking; no much larger clone is found one base away.

Taken with the paper, the label for time point translates to: 2015-2016 season, 7 days after influenza vaccination. TCRB sequencing was used to follow sorted CD4 subsets from the blood of adults before and after they were given the seasonal inactivated influenza vaccine (Fluvarix). To be eligible, subjects had to be community-dwelling and could not have received an influenza vaccine during the previous 6 months. Reasons for exclusion included contraindications to influenza vaccine, substance abuse, HIV/AIDS, active malignancy, immunomodulatory medication, and active illness such as respiratory infection. Between 40 and 100 mL of blood was sampled per time point. Circulating Tfh were defined as non-naive CD4+CXCR5+PD-1+ cells, and these cells were sorted into ICOS+CD38+ and ICOS-CD38- fractions. Ficoll-Paque PLUS or SepMate separation was used to isolate PBMC. Before DNA was extracted, the cell subsets were sorted from PBMC using a BD FACS Aria.

The CDR1 and CDR2 encoded by the germline V gene are SGHTA and FQGNSA. V and J are trimmed by 1 base and 6 bases, and the gene matches miss 3 bases of the junction. Measured from the cysteine to the phenylalanine, the CDR3 is 15 residues long. Kept here is only the CDR3 DNA, which spans 45 bases and is read in frame from base 1. The chain links TRBV7-2 with TRBJ2-1; 10 bases in the middle match TRBD2. The source of this sequence is an adult who received the influenza vaccine. Here the sequenced sample was CXCR5+ CD38+ circulating T follicular helper cells from blood, taken 7 days after influenza vaccination. What the cell subset or site label conveys for this sample: circulating Tfh, non-naive CD4+CXCR5+PD-1+ (ICOS+CD38+ or ICOS-CD38-). The bases read TGTGCCAGCAGCTTAGAGCGGGGGGGCCGCAATGAGCAGTTCTTC. This yields the protein CASSLERGGRNEQFF.